This is a list of T cell receptor beta chains from one sample in a study of Graves' ophthalmopathy and Graves' hyperthyroidism. TCRdb re-called the multiplex PCR reads through MiXCR, storing one row per CDR3 protein. The table has hundreds of thousands of distinct CDR3 sequences, roughly an eighth seen once; the top ten hold 8% to 10%. Material for sequencing was blood. The receptors originated from a woman aged 25 to 45 with Graves' ophthalmopathy. The CDR3 runs from the conserved cysteine through the conserved F or W. D genes are given only for firm matches. Clone size is not always given. Where it is, it says once, few, many or a class for expanded clones.

NA	TRBV11-2	TRBJ1-1	many	TGTGCCAGCAGATTAGAGCCAGGGACGAACACTGAAGCTTTCTTT	CASRLEPGTNTEAFF
NA	TRBV5-2	TRBJ2-7	NA	TGCGCCAGCAGCCATCGCCCCCCGGGACAGGAAGACTCCTACGAGCAGTACTTC	CASSHRPPGQEDSYEQYF
TRBD1	TRBV6-1	TRBJ1-1	many	TGTGCCAGCAGTCGGAAGACAGGGGCGGCGAACACTGAAGCTTTCTTT	CASSRKTGAANTEAFF
NA	TRBV4-1	TRBJ2-2	NA	TGCGCCAGCAGCCAAGAGAGAATCACCGGGGAGCTGTTTTTT	CASSQERITGELFF
NA	TRBV25-1	TRBJ1-2	many	TGTGCCAGCAGTAAGGGCTCCAACTATGGCTACACCTTC	CASSKGSNYGYTF
NA	TRBV6-2/TRBV6-3	TRBJ1-2	many	TGTGCCAGCAGTTATTCACTGGGATTGGATGGCTACACCTTC	CASSYSLGLDGYTF
TRBD1	TRBV5-1	TRBJ2-4	many	TGCGCCAGCAGCCCGACAGGGGCCAAAAACATTAAGTACTTC	CASSPTGAKNIKYF
NA	TRBV20-1	TRBJ2-5	many	TGCAGTGCTAGGGATATGAGGGCTGAGGAGACCCAGTACTTC	CSARDMRAEETQYF
NA	TRBV6-1	TRBJ1-3	many	TGTGCCAGCAGCGTCGACAGGTTCTCTGGAAACACCATATATTTT	CASSVDRFSGNTIYF
NA	TRBV25-1	TRBJ1-5	NA	TGTGCCAGCAGTGGGGAGGGGCCCCAGCATTTT	CASSGEGPQHF
TRBD1	TRBV20-1	TRBJ2-7	many	TGCAGTGCTCTTACCCCCGGGACAGGGGCGAACGAGCAGTACTTC	CSALTPGTGANEQYF
NA	TRBV11-2	TRBJ2-2	many	TGTGCCAGCAGCTTCAGCGAAACCGGGGAGCTGTTTTTT	CASSFSETGELFF
NA	TRBV5-6	TRBJ2-7	many	TGTGCTAGTAGGGCGGGGTCCTACGAGCAGTACTTC	CASRAGSYEQYF
TRBD2	TRBV3-1	TRBJ2-5	NA	TGTGCCAGCAGCCACGAACTAGCGACACAAGAGACCCAGTACTTC	CASSHELATQETQYF
NA	TRBV7-2	TRBJ2-5	many	TGTGCCAGCAGTTTAGTCCGGGAGACCCAGTACTTC	CASSLVRETQYF